The source of this T cell receptor (beta chain) is a study of shared clonotypes between healthy human individuals. Study results and caveats: Donors were few, which limited the genetic and exposure-history diversity represented. Unshared clonotypes carried lower generation probabilities than those common to all four donors.

V was cut by 1 base and J by 2 bases, with 18 bases left in between. There are 17 residues in the CDR3. CDR1 is LGHNA and CDR2 is YSLEER in the germline V gene. A word on this clone: Its matching antigen is unknown.

It was at deep level that the assay was run. Only in-frame clones appear in the TCRdb table, and some are missing; sequencing was by immunoSEQ multiplex PCR. The sample has hundreds of thousands of clones; about 91% are singletons. The naive CD8 subset, CD45RO-negative cells positively selected for CCR7, excluded terminally differentiated effector memory CD45RA+ cells. Everyone who donated was a Caucasian adult who lived in Nashville, Tennessee. The chain has TRBV4-3 and TRBJ2-7, with D possibly matching TRBD1 (7 bases). This sequence was found in a man in his thirties or forties in good health. Sequences were obtained from naive CD8+ T cells sorted from blood. The CDR3 nucleotides are TGCGCCAGCAGCCAAGTTTGGGGCGGGACAGAGACCTACGAGCAGTACTTC. It translates to CASSQVWGGTETYEQYF.